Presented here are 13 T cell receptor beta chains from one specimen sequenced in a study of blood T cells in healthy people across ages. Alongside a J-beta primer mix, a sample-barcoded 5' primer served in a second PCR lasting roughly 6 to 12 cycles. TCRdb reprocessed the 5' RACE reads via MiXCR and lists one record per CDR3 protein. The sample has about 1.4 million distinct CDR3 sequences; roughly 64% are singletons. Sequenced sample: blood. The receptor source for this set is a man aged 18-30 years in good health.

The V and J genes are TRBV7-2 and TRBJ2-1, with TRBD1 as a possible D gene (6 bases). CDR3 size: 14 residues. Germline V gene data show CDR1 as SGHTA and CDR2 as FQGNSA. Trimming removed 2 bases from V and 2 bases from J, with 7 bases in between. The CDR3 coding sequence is TGTGCCAGCAGCTTAAAGGGGGCCTACAATGAGCAGTTCTTC. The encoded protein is CASSLKGAYNEQFF.

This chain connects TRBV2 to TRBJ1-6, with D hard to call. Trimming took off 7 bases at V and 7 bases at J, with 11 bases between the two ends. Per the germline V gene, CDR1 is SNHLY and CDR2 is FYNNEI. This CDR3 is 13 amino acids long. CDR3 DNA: TGTGCCAGCATGGATCTTGGGAATTCACCCCTCCACTTT. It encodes CASMDLGNSPLHF. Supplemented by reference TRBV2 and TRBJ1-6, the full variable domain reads EPEVTQTPSHQVTQMGQEVILRCVPISNHLYFYWYRQILGQKVEFLVSFYNNEISEKSEIFDDQFSVERPDGSNFTLKIRSTKLEDSAMYFCASMDLGNSPLHFGNGTRLTVT.

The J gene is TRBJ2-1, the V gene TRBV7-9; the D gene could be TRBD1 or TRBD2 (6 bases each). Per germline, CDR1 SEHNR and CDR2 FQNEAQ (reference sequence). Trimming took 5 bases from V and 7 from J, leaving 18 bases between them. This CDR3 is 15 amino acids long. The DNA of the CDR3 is TGTGCCAGCAGCCCACCGGGGGCACGGGAAAATGAGCAGTTCTTC. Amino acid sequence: CASSPPGARENEQFF.

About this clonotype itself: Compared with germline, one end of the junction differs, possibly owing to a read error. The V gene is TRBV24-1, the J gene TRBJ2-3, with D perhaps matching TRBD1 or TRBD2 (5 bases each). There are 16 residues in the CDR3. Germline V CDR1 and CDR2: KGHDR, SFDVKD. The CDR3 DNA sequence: TGTGCCACCAGTGACCCCGGACTTCAAAGCACAGGTACGCAGTATTTT. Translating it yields CATSDPGLQSTGTQYF.

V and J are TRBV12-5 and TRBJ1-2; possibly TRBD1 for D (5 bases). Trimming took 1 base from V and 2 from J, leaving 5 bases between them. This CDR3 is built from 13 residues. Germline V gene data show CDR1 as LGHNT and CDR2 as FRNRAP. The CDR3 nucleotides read TGTGCTAGTGGTTTGGACAGGAACTATGGCTACACCTTC. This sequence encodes CASGLDRNYGYTF.

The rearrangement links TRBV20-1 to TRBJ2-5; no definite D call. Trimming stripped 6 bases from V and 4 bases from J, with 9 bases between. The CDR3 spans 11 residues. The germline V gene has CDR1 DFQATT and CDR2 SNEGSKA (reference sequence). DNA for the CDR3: TGCAGTGCCCCACGGGTAGAGACCCAGTACTTC. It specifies CSAPRVETQYF.

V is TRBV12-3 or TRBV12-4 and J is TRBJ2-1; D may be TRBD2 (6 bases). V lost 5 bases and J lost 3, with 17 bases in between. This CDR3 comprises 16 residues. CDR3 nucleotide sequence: TGTGCCAGCAGTCCCTCCGGGACTTCCGACTACAATGAGCAGTTCTTC. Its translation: CASSPSGTSDYNEQFF.

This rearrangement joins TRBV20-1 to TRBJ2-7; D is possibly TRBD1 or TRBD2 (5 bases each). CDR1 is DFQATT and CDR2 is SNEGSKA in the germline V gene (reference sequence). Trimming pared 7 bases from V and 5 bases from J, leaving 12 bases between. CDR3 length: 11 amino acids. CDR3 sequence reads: CSVPRGDEQYF. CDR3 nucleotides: TGCAGTGTTCCGAGAGGGGACGAGCAGTACTTC.

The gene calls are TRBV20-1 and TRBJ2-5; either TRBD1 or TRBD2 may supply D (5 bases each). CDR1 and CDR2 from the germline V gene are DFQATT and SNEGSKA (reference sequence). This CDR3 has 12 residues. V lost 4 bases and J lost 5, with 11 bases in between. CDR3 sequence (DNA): TGCAGTGCTACACGGGACGGGGAGACCCAGTACTTC. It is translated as CSATRDGETQYF.

The CDR3 DNA is TGCGCCAGCAGCCAAGGTCGGACAGGGCCCTACGAGCAGTACTTC. It translates to CASSQGRTGPYEQYF. The chain employs TRBV4-3 and TRBJ2-7; TRBD1 matches 8 bases. The CDR3 length is 15 residues. The junction had 4 bases not matched to a gene; V was cut back by 1 base and J by 2 bases. Germline V lookup: CDR1 LGHNA, CDR2 YSLEER.

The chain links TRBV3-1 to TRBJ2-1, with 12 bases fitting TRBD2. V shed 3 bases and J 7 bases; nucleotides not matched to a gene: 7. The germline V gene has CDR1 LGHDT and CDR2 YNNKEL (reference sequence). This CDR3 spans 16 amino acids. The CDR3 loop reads CASSQLTSGRGNEQFF. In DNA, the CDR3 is TGTGCCAGCAGCCAGTTGACTAGCGGGAGAGGGAATGAGCAGTTCTTC.

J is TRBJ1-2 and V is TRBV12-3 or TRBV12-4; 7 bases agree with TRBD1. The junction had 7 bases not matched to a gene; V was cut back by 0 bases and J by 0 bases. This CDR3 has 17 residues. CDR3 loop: CASSLAAWDSTNYGYTF. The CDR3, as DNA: TGTGCCAGCAGTTTAGCGGCTTGGGACAGCACTAACTATGGCTACACCTTC.

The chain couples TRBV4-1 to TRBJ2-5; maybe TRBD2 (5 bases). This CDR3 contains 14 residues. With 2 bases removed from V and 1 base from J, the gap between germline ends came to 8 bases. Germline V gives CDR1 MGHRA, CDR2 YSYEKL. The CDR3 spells CASSQFTSQETQYF. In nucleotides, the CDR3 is TGCGCCAGCAGCCAATTCACTAGCCAAGAGACCCAGTACTTC.